The 25 T cell receptor beta chains listed next were all sequenced from one sample in a study of blood T cell repertoires in COVID-19. Only in-frame clones appear in the TCRdb table, and some are missing; sequencing was by immunoSEQ multiplex PCR. The sample gives fewer than 200,000 clones, about 86% of which show up once; 9.5% to 15% is in the top ten. The sequencing input was peripheral blood. These receptors were obtained from a woman in her sixties or seventies with COVID-19, enrolled during active disease.

The rearrangement joins TRBV19 to TRBJ2-7, with D perhaps TRBD1 (6 bases). The CDR3 spans 14 residues. The V gene lost 4 bases and the J gene lost 7 bases, with 17 bases spanning the gap. CDR1 LNHDA and CDR2 SQIVND come from the germline V gene (reference sequence). The CDR3 spells CASSRLTGSGEQYF. The CDR3 nucleotides read TGTGCCAGTAGTAGGTTGACAGGTAGTGGAGAGCAGTACTTC.

This sequence joins TRBV5-1 and TRBJ2-1; 9 bases agree with TRBD2. Per germline, CDR1 SGHRS and CDR2 YFSETQ. The length of the CDR3 is 15 residues. Trimming at V came to 3 bases and at J to 0 bases, leaving 1 base not matched to a gene. In DNA, the CDR3 is TGCGCCAGCAGCTATAGCGGGAGCTCCTACAATGAGCAGTTCTTC. It translates to CASSYSGSSYNEQFF.

V and J are TRBV6-1 and TRBJ1-5, with D perhaps TRBD1 (6 bases). V dropped 2 bases and J dropped 5 bases, with 13 bases sitting between them. CDR3 size: 15 residues. Germline V gene data show CDR1 as MNHNS and CDR2 as SASEGT. CDR3: CASSESEDRYQPQHF. The CDR3, as DNA: TGTGCCAGCAGTGAATCGGAAGACAGGTATCAGCCCCAGCATTTT.

Here the CDR3 reads CASSPETGGSTYGYTF. In DNA, the CDR3 is TGTGCCAGCTCACCGGAGACAGGGGGCTCCACTTATGGCTACACCTTC. The J gene is TRBJ1-2, the V gene TRBV18; TRBD1 matches at 10 bases. The CDR3 has 16 residues. J gave up 5 bases and V 3 bases, and 9 bases lay outside the gene matches. CDR1 is KGHSH, CDR2 LQKENI, per germline.

This chain joins TRBV9 and TRBJ2-1; D perhaps matches TRBD1 (6 bases). The CDR3 has 15 residues. Germline V gene sequence: CDR1 SGDLS, CDR2 YYNGEE. Trimming pared 0 bases from V and 2 bases from J, leaving 9 bases between. CDR3 bases: TGTGCCAGCAGCGTAGGCGAGGGGGCCTACAATGAGCAGTTCTTC. Translating it yields CASSVGEGAYNEQFF. Filled out from reference TRBV9 and TRBJ2-1, the complete variable domain reads DSGVTQTPKHLITATGQRVTLRCSPRSGDLSVYWYQQSLDQGLQFLIQYYNGEERAKGNILERFSAQQFPDLHSELNLSSLELGDSALYFCASSVGEGAYNEQFFGPGTRLTVL.

J is TRBJ2-5 and V is TRBV6-5, with TRBD2 identical over 14 bases. The V gene's germline CDR1 is MNHEY and CDR2 SVGAGI. This CDR3 is 16 amino acids long. V was clipped by 4 bases and J by 5 bases; unmatched bases: 6. CDR3 amino acids: CASSSGLAGERETQYF. DNA for the CDR3: TGTGCCAGCAGTTCGGGACTAGCGGGAGAAAGGGAGACCCAGTACTTC.

J is TRBJ1-5 and V is TRBV30; TRBD1 is a possible D gene (6 bases). V was clipped by 0 bases and J by 6 bases, with 12 bases between them. The CDR3 is 14 residues long. Germline lookup yields CDR1 GTSNPN and CDR2 SVGIG (reference sequence). The CDR3 DNA reads TGTGCCTGGAGTGTAACTTACAGGGCTCAGCCCCAGCATTTT. This sequence encodes CAWSVTYRAQPQHF.

The chain uses TRBV28 and TRBJ1-2; D is undetermined. Per the germline V gene, CDR1 is MDHEN and CDR2 is SYDVKM. The CDR3 is 11 residues long. V dropped 3 bases and J dropped 8 bases, with 7 bases sitting between them. CDR3 in DNA: TGTGCCAGCAGTTTCGGGAGCGGCTACACCTTC. Translation: CASSFGSGYTF.

This sequence joins TRBV19 and TRBJ1-1, with unresolved D. The V end lost 10 bases, the J end lost 0 bases, and 12 bases lay between the germline ends. Germline CDR1 and CDR2: LNHDA and SQIVND (reference sequence). CDR3 length equals 13 residues. In DNA, the CDR3 is TGTGCCACTTCGGGTCCTATGAACACTGAAGCTTTCTTT. Its protein is CATSGPMNTEAFF.

This chain uses TRBV14 with TRBJ2-7; D remains ambiguous. CDR1 SGHDN and CDR2 FVKESK come from the germline V gene. V dropped 4 bases and J dropped 2 bases, with 12 bases sitting between them. The CDR3 is made up of 14 amino acids. CDR3 sequence reads: CASSRVGAPYEQYF. The CDR3 region has the DNA TGTGCCAGCAGCCGCGTGGGCGCCCCCTACGAGCAGTACTTC.

This clone was counted a single time. This chain uses TRBV12-1 with TRBJ2-7; TRBD1, the table's D call, was not compared with the DNA. TRBV12-1 counts as a pseudogene. The CDR3 covers 13 residues. The CDR3 nucleotides are TGTGCCAGCAGCTTTGTCAGGGCATCAAAGCAGTACTTC. Translating gives CASSFVRASKQYF.

The J gene is TRBJ1-2, the V gene TRBV7-8; D remains ambiguous. V was cut by 5 bases and J by 1 base, with 5 bases left in between. The CDR3 is 12 amino acids. Germline CDR1 SGHVS, CDR2 FQNEAQ. CDR3 loop: CASSPYNYGYTF. As DNA, the CDR3 is TGTGCCAGCAGCCCTTATAACTATGGCTACACCTTC. The full variable domain, its missing parts supplied by reference TRBV7-8 and TRBJ1-2, is GAGVSQSPRYKVAKRGQDVALRCDPISGHVSLFWYQQALGQGPEFLTYFQNEAQLDKSGLPSDRFFAERPEGSVSTLKIQRTQQEDSAVYLCASSPYNYGYTFGSGTRLTVV.

The chain couples TRBV19 to TRBJ1-2; 7 bases agree with TRBD1. The CDR3 is 13 residues long. Germline values: CDR1 LNHDA, CDR2 SQIVND (reference sequence). V shed 7 bases, J shed 7 bases, and the junction held 9 bases outside the gene matches. CDR3 DNA sequence: TGTGCCAGTACCCCGTACAGGGGTGCTGGCTACACCTTC. It is translated as CASTPYRGAGYTF.

The CDR3 nucleotides are TGTGCCAGTAGTAACCGGGAGAATCAGCCCCAGCATTTT. Protein sequence: CASSNRENQPQHF. This chain uses TRBV19 with TRBJ1-5, with D uncertain. This CDR3 contains 13 residues. From germline, CDR1 is LNHDA and CDR2 SQIVND (reference sequence). Trimming took off 4 bases at V and 4 bases at J, with 8 bases between the two ends.

The chain is built from TRBV5-1 and TRBJ1-2; TRBD1 is a possible D gene (6 bases). The V gene lost 4 bases and the J gene lost 7 bases, with 14 bases spanning the gap. The CDR3 length is 13 residues. Per the germline V gene, CDR1 is SGHRS and CDR2 is YFSETQ. CDR3 nucleotide sequence: TGCGCCAGCAGCCCTGGGGGGGCTCGTGGCTACACCTTC. It specifies CASSPGGARGYTF. Full variable domain (rest looked up from reference TRBV5-1 and TRBJ1-2): KAGVTQTPRYLIKTRGQQVTLSCSPISGHRSVSWYQQTPGQGLQFLFEYFSETQRNKGNFPGRFSGRQFSNSRSEMNVSTLELGDSALYLCASSPGGARGYTFGSGTRLTVV.

The V call is TRBV13, the J call TRBJ2-1, with a tentative D call TRBD2 (6 bases). The CDR3 covers 16 residues. Germline V lookup: CDR1 PRHDT, CDR2 FYEKMQ (reference sequence). The V and J ends lost 1 base and 5 bases respectively, with 15 bases between them. The DNA of the CDR3 is TGTGCCAGCAGCTTAGAGATTTGGGGACTTCACAATGAGCAGTTCTTC. It is translated as CASSLEIWGLHNEQFF.

V usage is TRBV5-5 and J usage is TRBJ2-5, with 7 bases aligning to TRBD2. Germline-derived CDR1 and CDR2 are SGHKS and YYEKEE (reference sequence). The CDR3 has 16 residues. Trimming removed 2 bases from V and 2 bases from J; junction bases left unmatched: 9. The CDR3 DNA reads as TGTGCCAGCAGCTTTGACGGGGGACTACTACAAGAGACCCAGTACTTC. This sequence encodes CASSFDGGLLQETQYF.

This clone has only one observation. This chain joins TRBV7-3 and TRBJ2-2, with D possibly being TRBD1 (6 bases). CDR3 length: 15 amino acids. Germline CDR1 reads SGHTA; CDR2 reads FQGTGA. V was trimmed by 5 bases and J by 8 bases, leaving 18 bases between them. This CDR3 is CASSQGPSVIGELFF. The CDR3 bases are TGTGCCAGCAGCCAGGGGCCCTCGGTTATTGGGGAGCTGTTTTTT.

The chain employs TRBV2 and TRBJ2-1; 12 nucleotides match TRBD2. Trimming removed 6 bases from V and 7 bases from J; junction bases left unmatched: 7. The CDR3 has 15 residues. Germline CDR1 and CDR2: SNHLY and FYNNEI. This CDR3 reads CASRAPTSGSNEQFF. The CDR3 DNA is TGTGCCAGCAGGGCCCCGACTAGCGGGAGTAATGAGCAGTTCTTC.

The J gene is TRBJ1-3, the V gene TRBV30; D unresolved. Trimming cost V 0 bases and J 0 bases, with 12 bases left between them. CDR1 and CDR2 from the germline V gene are GTSNPN and SVGIG (reference sequence). The CDR3 totals 16 residues. CDR3 in amino acids: CAWSVLPGYSGNTIYF. The CDR3 DNA follows: TGTGCCTGGAGTGTACTCCCGGGATACTCTGGAAACACCATATATTTT.

The gene calls are TRBV9 and TRBJ1-6, with D uncertain. Germline V lookup: CDR1 SGDLS, CDR2 YYNGEE. Trimming took off 4 bases at V and 4 bases at J, with 12 bases between the two ends. CDR3 length: 15 amino acids. The CDR3 spells CASSPGLGYNSPLHF. DNA for the CDR3: TGTGCCAGCAGCCCCGGACTAGGATATAATTCACCCCTCCACTTT. The full variable domain, its missing parts supplied by reference TRBV9 and TRBJ1-6, is DSGVTQTPKHLITATGQRVTLRCSPRSGDLSVYWYQQSLDQGLQFLIQYYNGEERAKGNILERFSAQQFPDLHSELNLSSLELGDSALYFCASSPGLGYNSPLHFGNGTRLTVT.

The chain has TRBV19 and TRBJ2-7, with D maybe TRBD2 (5 bases). CDR1 and CDR2 (germline): LNHDA, SQIVND (reference sequence). Trimming took off 4 bases at V and 7 bases at J, with 17 bases between the two ends. CDR3 length: 14 amino acids. The CDR3 is CASSTREISGEQYF. In nucleotides, the CDR3 is TGTGCCAGTAGTACTAGAGAAATTTCGGGGGAGCAGTACTTC.

Only a few counts were recorded for this clone. This sequence joins TRBV28 and TRBJ1-2; 8 nucleotides agree with TRBD1. Germline V gives CDR1 MDHEN, CDR2 SYDVKM. V trimming: 3 bases; J trimming: 6 bases; junction bases outside the gene matches: 15. The CDR3 is made up of 17 amino acids. The CDR3 region has the DNA TGTGCCAGCAGTTTCCCCCCACAAGGACAGGGAACCGATGGCTACACCTTC. Translated: CASSFPPQGQGTDGYTF.

V usage is TRBV7-2 and J usage is TRBJ2-7; 9 bases are shared with TRBD2. V was pared by 3 bases and J by 6 bases, with 6 bases of the junction left unmatched. The CDR3 has 14 residues. CDR1 is SGHTA, CDR2 FQGNSA, per germline. The CDR3 protein is CASSFDSGSLEQYF. Here the CDR3 DNA reads TGTGCCAGCAGCTTCGATAGCGGGAGTCTCGAGCAGTACTTC.

The rearrangement links TRBV5-6 to TRBJ2-5, with D tentatively TRBD2 (6 bases). The CDR3 extends over 13 amino acids. V was cut by 5 bases and J by 0 bases, with 8 bases left in between. The germline CDR1 and CDR2 sequences are SGHDT and YYEEEE. The CDR3, as DNA: TGTGCCAGCAGGGGGGACTACCAAGAGACCCAGTACTTC. This sequence encodes CASRGDYQETQYF. Full variable domain (outside the CDR3, taken from reference TRBV5-6 and TRBJ2-5): DAGVTQSPTHLIKTRGQQVTLRCSPKSGHDTVSWYQQALGQGPQFIFQYYEEEERQRGNFPDRFSGHQFPNYSSELNVNALLLGDSALYLCASRGDYQETQYFGPGTRLLVL.